This T cell receptor (beta chain) was captured in a study of blood T cell repertoires in COVID-19. Across the study: The origin of the acute and convalescent COVID-19 samples was the United States, Italy and Spain. T cells, B-cell-depleted T cells, or PBMCs provided the cDNA or gDNA that served as material.

Per the authors' pipeline: Estimation of nucleated cell counts was performed using reference gene primer amplification. TCRdb keeps only in-frame clones here, not all; method: immunoSEQ multiplex PCR. V, J and clone size reflect that table, while D and trimming were determined from the DNA. Seen here are around 100,000 clones, approximately 78% observed once, and the top ten hold around 8%. The CDR3 spans 14 residues. Trimming removed 6 bases from V and 2 bases from J, with 17 bases in between. Germline V gene sequence: CDR1 SQVTM, CDR2 ANQGSEA. This TCR derives from a man between 65 and 79 years old with acute or convalescent COVID-19. This chain connects TRBV29-1 to TRBJ2-7; D perhaps matches TRBD1 (5 bases). Input material: peripheral blood. The CDR3 region has the DNA TGCAGCGTAACCCCAGCAGGGATGCCCTACGAGCAGTACTTC. Translating gives CSVTPAGMPYEQYF.